Below, 26 T cell receptor beta chains from the same sample are listed, as sequenced in a study of T cells in Graves' hyperthyroidism and ophthalmopathy (dated by TCRdb to the late 2010s). Library prep was done by multiplex PCR. The data were produced on an Illumina HiSeq 2000. TCR beta CDR3 regions were amplified from RNA transcripts. The first round of RT-PCR for the TCR CDR3 was performed with the HTBI primer set and the Qiagen OneStep RT-PCR kit. The public sequencing data were trimmed at Q25 with fastp and processed into clonotypes with MiXCR by TCRdb, which kept only in-frame beta chains. Each CDR3 protein gets just one entry, which takes the most common genes and DNA from the rows behind it. The sample table contains about 350,000 distinct CDR3 sequences; only one count was recorded for approximately 19% of them. The ten largest account for 3% to 4.5% of the sample. The sequenced sample consisted of blood. The receptors stem from a woman in her late teens or twenties with Graves' hyperthyroidism.

This clonotype was recorded many times. J is TRBJ2-7 and V is TRBV10-3; TRBD2 agrees at 8 bases. V was pared by 0 bases and J by 4 bases, with 5 bases of the junction left unmatched. This CDR3 spans 15 amino acids. The germline CDR1 and CDR2 sequences are ENHRY and SYGVKD. The CDR3 DNA reads TGTGCCATCAGTGAGTCGGGAGCGGGGGAGTACGAGCAGTACTTC. As protein: CAISESGAGEYEQYF.

This clonotype was observed at least ten times. The rearrangement links TRBV19 to TRBJ2-6; D gene uncertain. V shed 2 bases and J shed 0 bases, with 2 bases lying between them. The CDR3 has 14 residues. Looked up from germline, CDR1 is LNHDA and CDR2 is SQIVND (reference sequence). CDR3 coding DNA: TGTGCCAGTAGTATAAGCTCTGGGGCCAACGTCCTGACTTTC. Its protein product is CASSISSGANVLTF.

This clonotype appeared a few times. With a much larger clone just one base away, this may be a read error. This chain joins TRBV4-1 and TRBJ1-1; D unresolved. Germline lookup yields CDR1 MGHRA and CDR2 YSYEKL. The CDR3 spans 16 residues. CDR3 loop: CASSGTASFVNTEACF. In nucleotides, the CDR3 is TGCGCCAGCAGCGGCACAGCCTCCTTTGTCAACACTGAAGCTTGCTTT.

This clonotype appeared many times. V and J are TRBV6-1 and TRBJ1-1; D is unresolved. CDR1 MNHNS and CDR2 SASEGT come from the germline V gene. Deletions cut 1 base from V and 1 base from J, with 7 bases between. The CDR3 has 14 amino acids. This CDR3 is CASSEGTGNTEAFF. For the CDR3, the DNA is TGTGCCAGCAGTGAAGGGACGGGGAACACTGAAGCTTTCTTT.

The genes are TRBV24-1 and TRBJ2-5; tentative D call: TRBD2 (6 bases). The ends were cut back, 2 bases at V and 5 bases at J, with 11 bases in the middle. Germline-derived CDR1 and CDR2 are KGHDR and SFDVKD. This CDR3 region has 14 residues. The CDR3 sequence is CATSDSTSRETQYF. For the CDR3, the DNA is TGTGCCACCAGTGATTCGACTAGTAGGGAGACCCAGTACTTC.

This chain uses TRBV20-1 with TRBJ1-5; the D is unclear. The germline V gene has CDR1 DFQATT and CDR2 SNEGSKA (reference sequence). The V end lost 5 bases, the J end lost 3 bases, and 14 bases lay between the germline ends. The CDR3 loop spans 14 amino acids. CDR3 loop: CSALEPRTNQPQHF. CDR3 nucleotide sequence: TGCAGTGCTTTAGAGCCCCGTACCAATCAGCCCCAGCATTTT.

This clonotype occurred many times. The V gene is TRBV20-1, the J gene TRBJ2-7; 8 bases line up with TRBD2. The CDR3 totals 13 residues. Germline CDR1 is DFQATT and CDR2 is SNEGSKA (reference sequence). V lost 3 bases to trimming and J lost 5 bases; unmatched junction nucleotides: 6. Here the CDR3 DNA reads TGCAGTGCTAGCCCGGGACTAGTAAACGAGCAGTACTTC. Translated: CSASPGLVNEQYF.

This clonotype was seen only a few times. This chain connects TRBV6-2 or TRBV6-3 to TRBJ2-5, with D possibly being TRBD1 (6 bases). Germline V gene lookup returns CDR1 MNHEY and CDR2 SVGEGT. This CDR3 comprises 14 residues. V lost 5 bases to trimming and J lost 1 base, with 11 bases between them. The CDR3 DNA reads as TGTGCCAGCAGTCGGACAGCCCTCCAAGAGACCCAGTACTTC. Its translation is CASSRTALQETQYF.

This clonotype was counted only a few times. This chain connects TRBV30 to TRBJ1-6; D ambiguous. Germline V gene lookup returns CDR1 GTSNPN and CDR2 SVGIG (reference sequence). Between the trimmed V and J ends, which lost 0 bases and 9 bases, there was a span of 9 bases. The CDR3 is 13 amino acids. The DNA of the CDR3 is TGTGCCTGGAGTGTTGGTCCTCGTTCACCCCTCCACTTT. Translated, it gives CAWSVGPRSPLHF.

In its sample, this clonotype was seen many times. The chain employs TRBV12-3 or TRBV12-4 and TRBJ1-5; maybe TRBD1 (6 bases). The ends were cut back, 6 bases at V and 4 bases at J, with 10 bases in the middle. CDR3 size: 13 residues. DNA for the CDR3: TGTGCCAGCAGGGTCAGGGGTAATCAGCCCCAGCATTTT. It translates to CASRVRGNQPQHF.

Many counts were recorded for this clonotype. This rearrangement joins TRBV7-2 to TRBJ1-1, with D tentatively TRBD1 (5 bases). Trimming shortened V by 2 bases and J by 6 bases, and 10 bases separated the two germline ends. CDR3 size: 13 residues. Germline assignment: CDR1 SGHTA and CDR2 FQGNSA. CDR3 nucleotides: TGTGCCAGCAGCTTAACCGGGACGGCTGAAGCTTTCTTT. Its protein is CASSLTGTAEAFF.

This clonotype was counted at least ten times. The V and J genes are TRBV7-9 and TRBJ1-2; TRBD1 is a possible D gene (6 bases). V was trimmed by 5 bases and J by 4 bases, leaving 17 bases between them. CDR1 is SEHNR, CDR2 FQNEAQ, per germline (reference sequence). The CDR3 spans 15 residues. CDR3 in amino acids: CASSQGRATGYGYTF. CDR3 in DNA: TGTGCCAGCAGCCAAGGGCGGGCGACAGGCTATGGCTACACCTTC.

This clonotype was observed at least ten times. The chain joins TRBV29-1 to TRBJ1-1; 7 bases match TRBD1. The CDR3 contains 16 residues. V trimming: 1 base; J trimming: 0 bases; junction bases outside the gene matches: 8. Germline lookup yields CDR1 SQVTM and CDR2 ANQGSEA. The CDR3 loop reads CSVEGWDRPMNTEAFF. The CDR3 DNA reads TGCAGCGTTGAAGGCTGGGACAGACCCATGAACACTGAAGCTTTCTTT.

Only a few counts were recorded for this clonotype. The chain joins TRBV2 to TRBJ1-2, with unresolved D. The CDR3 is 14 amino acids. Trimming pared 9 bases from V and 6 bases from J, leaving 20 bases between. The germline V gene encodes CDR1 SNHLY and CDR2 FYNNEI. CDR3: CARGPVLLRHGYTF. The CDR3 DNA sequence: TGTGCCAGAGGCCCCGTACTACTACGCCATGGCTACACCTTC.

In this sample, this clonotype turned up many times. The rearrangement links TRBV27 to TRBJ2-7; tentatively, D is TRBD2 (6 bases). Germline V gene sequence: CDR1 MNHEY, CDR2 SMNVEV (reference sequence). The germline V and J ends were trimmed by 3 bases and 0 bases, with 12 bases remaining between them. This CDR3 has 15 residues. The CDR3 protein is CASSFTRRGSYEQYF. The CDR3 DNA reads as TGTGCCAGCAGTTTTACAAGGCGGGGCTCCTACGAGCAGTACTTC.

This clonotype was seen many times. The CDR3 DNA follows: TGTGCCAGCAGAGATGGGACGGAGCTTGAAGCTTTCTTT. Its protein is CASRDGTELEAFF. This rearrangement joins TRBV12-3 or TRBV12-4 to TRBJ1-1, with a tentative D call TRBD1 (5 bases). Trimming shortened V by 6 bases and J by 7 bases, and 15 bases separated the two germline ends. This CDR3 spans 13 amino acids.

This clonotype was seen ten or more times. CDR3 in amino acids: CASSYSISGGPGEQYF. In DNA form, the CDR3 reads TGTGCCAGCAGTTACTCGATTAGCGGGGGCCCGGGGGAGCAGTACTTC. The chain joins TRBV6-2 or TRBV6-3 to TRBJ2-7, with TRBD2 matching over 9 bases. CDR3 length: 16 amino acids. The J segment lost 7 bases and the V segment lost 0 bases, leaving 10 bases of the junction unmatched. Looked up from germline, CDR1 is MNHEY and CDR2 is SVGEGT.

This clonotype was counted ten times or more. V usage is TRBV29-1 and J usage is TRBJ1-5; unclear D gene. The V end was cut by 4 bases, the J end by 0 bases, with 7 bases between. This CDR3 is built from 13 residues. The germline gives CDR1 SQVTM, CDR2 ANQGSEA. DNA of the CDR3: TGCAGCGTTGTTCCTGATAGCAATCAGCCCCAGCATTTT. Protein: CSVVPDSNQPQHF.

This clonotype was counted many times. CDR3: CASSEELSKNIQYF. For the CDR3, the DNA is TGTGCCAGCAGTGAAGAGTTATCCAAAAACATTCAGTACTTC. This chain joins TRBV6-1 and TRBJ2-4; D unclear. CDR3 length: 14 residues. In germline, CDR1 is MNHNS, CDR2 SASEGT. V gave up 1 base and J gave up 2 bases, with 6 bases separating them.

This clonotype appeared many times. The chain is built from TRBV18 and TRBJ2-7, with TRBD1 matching over 7 bases. Germline trimming cut 6 bases from V and 7 bases from J; bases unmatched to any gene: 9. CDR1 is KGHSH, CDR2 LQKENI, per germline. CDR3 length: 13 amino acids. The CDR3 region has the DNA TGTGCCAGCTCCCCCGGACAGGCCGGGGAGCAGTACTTC. Protein: CASSPGQAGEQYF.

There are many counts of this clonotype. V and J are TRBV6-1 and TRBJ2-7; 9 bases match TRBD2. Losses at the gene ends were 2 bases for V and 7 bases for J; bases not matched to a gene: 18. CDR3 size: 18 residues. CDR1 is MNHNS and CDR2 is SASEGT in the germline V gene. The CDR3 sequence is CASSEPELSGGAREEQYF. CDR3 in DNA: TGTGCCAGCAGTGAACCCGAACTTAGCGGGGGCGCGAGGGAAGAGCAGTACTTC.

This clonotype showed up many times. CDR3 DNA sequence: TGTGCCAGCGGATCACAGGTCACCAGGCCCACCTTC. This gives the protein CASGSQVTRPTF. The V and J genes are TRBV28 and TRBJ1-2; possible D gene TRBD1, 5 bases. The CDR3 has 12 amino acids. V was pared by 8 bases and J by 13 bases, with 20 bases between. Germline V CDR1 and CDR2: MDHEN, SYDVKM.

This clonotype was counted at least ten times. This rearrangement joins TRBV6-1 to TRBJ1-2; D may be TRBD1 (5 bases). Germline assignment: CDR1 MNHNS and CDR2 SASEGT. The length of the CDR3 is 15 residues. V lost 5 bases to trimming and J lost 2 bases, with 15 bases between them. The CDR3 is CASSLSWTPNYGYTF. In DNA, the CDR3 is TGTGCCAGCAGTCTCTCCTGGACACCGAACTATGGCTACACCTTC.

This clonotype came up many times. V and J are TRBV2 and TRBJ2-5; 8 bases align to TRBD2. CDR1 SNHLY and CDR2 FYNNEI come from the germline V gene. The CDR3 totals 15 residues. With V trimmed by 6 bases and J by 2 bases, 8 bases remained unmatched. The CDR3 bases are TGTGCCAGCAGCTTAGCGGGGACTCCACAAGAGACCCAGTACTTC. Its translation is CASSLAGTPQETQYF.

This clonotype was seen a handful of times. V is TRBV27 and J is TRBJ2-7; D call uncertain. The CDR3 consists of 18 residues. V was shortened by 0 bases and J by 5 bases, with 23 bases between the two germline ends. In germline, CDR1 is MNHEY, CDR2 SMNVEV (reference sequence). Here the CDR3 reads CASSLSTPGPAPHNEQYF. CDR3 sequence (DNA): TGTGCCAGCAGTTTATCGACTCCCGGGCCGGCTCCCCACAACGAGCAGTACTTC.

This clonotype was seen many times. The J gene is TRBJ2-7, the V gene TRBV6-2 or TRBV6-3; D perhaps matches TRBD2 (5 bases). The CDR3 is 14 amino acids. Germline assignment: CDR1 MNHEY and CDR2 SVGEGT. Between the trimmed V and J ends, which lost 4 bases and 3 bases, there was a span of 13 bases. The CDR3 reads CASSSGRTVYEQYF. CDR3 in DNA: TGTGCCAGCAGTTCGGGGAGAACGGTCTACGAGCAGTACTTC.